The TCR beta chain under discussion was sequenced for a study of shared clonotypes between healthy human individuals. Sequenced by immunoSEQ multiplex PCR; TCRdb stores in-frame clones only, minus some. The sample includes around 450,000 clones, around 75% seen only once; the top ten take roughly an eighth. Remarks on this clone: Its target is not known.

After removal of 7 bases from V and 6 bases from J, the junction contained 11 bases not matched to a gene. This CDR3 has 15 residues. Germline loops: CDR1 SGHDT, CDR2 YYEEEE. Regarding the study as a whole: The donor pool, a small one, limited the genetic and exposure-history diversity represented.

Specimen: PBMCs. This clonotype was obtained from a middle-aged woman in good health. Some clones in this sample may be carry-over from other donors' samples. The J gene is TRBJ2-2, the V gene TRBV5-6; TRBD2 aligns across 8 bases. For the CDR3, the DNA is TGTGCCAGCGGTTCCCCGGGACTAGATGCCGGGGAGCTGTTTTTT. It is translated as CASGSPGLDAGELFF.